The 10 T cell receptor beta chains reported below all come from one sample, sequenced in a study of shared clonotypes between healthy human individuals. TCRdb keeps only in-frame clones here, not all; method: immunoSEQ multiplex PCR. This sample has about 680,000 clones, with approximately 79% found just once. Sequencing was performed on memory CD4+ T cells sorted from blood. As for subset: CD45RA-negative fraction. The receptor set was obtained from a woman aged 25 to 39 in good health.

The chain carries TRBV15 and TRBJ2-1, with TRBD2 matching 9 bases. V was clipped by 0 bases and J by 2 bases; unmatched bases: 5. The length of the CDR3 is 17 residues. Per the germline V gene, CDR1 is LNHNV and CDR2 is YYDKDF (reference sequence). As DNA, the CDR3 is TGTGCCACCAGCAGAGATAGGCTAGCGGGGACCTACAATGAGCAGTTCTTC. As protein: CATSRDRLAGTYNEQFF.

CDR3 DNA: TGTGCCAGCAGTCCCGCGGGACCCCTCGCGGGAGAGACCCAGTACTTC. Its translation is CASSPAGPLAGETQYF. The genes are TRBV6-6 and TRBJ2-5, with D tentatively TRBD2 (6 bases). The CDR3 is made up of 16 amino acids. Germline V gene data show CDR1 as MNHNY and CDR2 as SVGAGI (reference sequence). V lost 5 bases, J lost 4 bases, and 20 bases lay in between.

This chain links TRBV21-1 with TRBJ2-7; the table's D call, TRBD2, was not checked against the DNA. TRBV21-1 is designated a pseudogene. The CDR3 consists of 15 residues. As DNA, the CDR3 is TGTGCCAGCAGCAAAAAGAGCGGGGTCTCCTACGAGCAGTACTTC. Protein product: CASSKKSGVSYEQYF.

The chain recombines TRBV4-1 with TRBJ1-1; 7 positions match TRBD1. CDR1 is MGHRA, CDR2 YSYEKL, per germline. Trimming cost V 0 bases and J 7 bases; bases outside gene matches: 8. This CDR3 has 15 amino acids. CDR3 loop: CASSQENRGGGEAFF. The CDR3 DNA sequence: TGCGCCAGCAGCCAAGAAAACAGGGGCGGGGGTGAAGCTTTCTTT.

This sequence joins TRBV30 and TRBJ1-3, with D unresolved. The CDR3 covers 16 residues. V was cut by 0 bases and J by 0 bases, with 12 bases left in between. Per germline, CDR1 GTSNPN and CDR2 SVGIG (reference sequence). CDR3 DNA: TGTGCCTGGAGTGTGGCCGACGGCAGCTCTGGAAACACCATATATTTT. This sequence encodes CAWSVADGSSGNTIYF.

There are a few counts of this clone. Additional DNA sequences in this sample encode the identical CDR3. The V and J genes are TRBV27 and TRBJ1-1; D perhaps matches TRBD1 (6 bases). CDR3 size: 14 residues. Germline assignment: CDR1 MNHEY and CDR2 SMNVEV (reference sequence). The germline V and J ends were trimmed by 5 bases and 0 bases, with 10 bases remaining between them. CDR3: CASSLTGLNTEAFF. The CDR3 nucleotides read TGTGCCAGCAGTCTTACAGGGTTGAACACTGAAGCTTTCTTT.

The chain combines TRBV5-1 with TRBJ1-5; 8 nucleotides align to TRBD1. Germline V gene sequence: CDR1 SGHRS, CDR2 YFSETQ. The ends lost 7 bases at V and 7 bases at J; junction bases unmatched: 13. This CDR3 comprises 15 residues. This chain's CDR3 is CASGQGAGADQPQHF. The CDR3 DNA follows: TGCGCCAGCGGGCAGGGGGCTGGGGCGGACCAGCCCCAGCATTTT.

The rearrangement uses TRBV13 and TRBJ2-7; 11 bases line up with TRBD2. The length of the CDR3 is 17 residues. The V gene end was trimmed by 2 bases and the J gene end by 1 base; junction bases not matched to a gene: 7. Per germline, CDR1 PRHDT and CDR2 FYEKMQ (reference sequence). CDR3 protein: CASSLNSGRALSYEQYF. The CDR3 DNA reads TGTGCCAGCAGCTTAAATAGCGGGAGGGCCTTATCCTACGAGCAGTACTTC.

The chain uses TRBV6-5 and TRBJ1-4; possible D gene TRBD1, 5 bases. Germline V gene data show CDR1 as MNHEY and CDR2 as SVGAGI. The CDR3 totals 15 residues. V lost 5 bases and J 5 bases, leaving 15 bases between the germline ends. The CDR3 is CASSTSGQGNEKLFF. The CDR3 DNA reads as TGTGCCAGCAGTACCTCCGGCCAGGGAAATGAAAAACTGTTTTTT.

The chain has TRBV5-1 and TRBJ2-7; 8 bases are shared with TRBD2. From germline, CDR1 is SGHRS and CDR2 YFSETQ. CDR3 length: 16 amino acids. V was clipped by 0 bases and J by 0 bases; unmatched bases: 5. CDR3 coding DNA: TGCGCCAGCAGCTTGGGAAGGCTAGCGGGCTCCTACGAGCAGTACTTC. Translated, it gives CASSLGRLAGSYEQYF.